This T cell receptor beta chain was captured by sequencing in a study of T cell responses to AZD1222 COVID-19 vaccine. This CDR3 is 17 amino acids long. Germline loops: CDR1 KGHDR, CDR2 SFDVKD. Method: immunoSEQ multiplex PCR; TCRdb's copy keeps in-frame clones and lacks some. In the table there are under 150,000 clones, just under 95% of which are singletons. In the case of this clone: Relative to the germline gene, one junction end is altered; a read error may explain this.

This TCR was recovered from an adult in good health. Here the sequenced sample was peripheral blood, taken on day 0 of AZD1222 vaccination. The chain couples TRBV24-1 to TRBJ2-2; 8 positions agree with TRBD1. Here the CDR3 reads CATSDFSQGANTGELFF. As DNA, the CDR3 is TGTGCCACCAGTGATTTCTCTCAGGGGGCGAATACCGGGGAGCTGTTTTTT.